One T cell receptor beta chain is described in this entry. Looked up from germline, CDR1 is SEHNR and CDR2 is FQNEAQ (reference sequence). After removal of 6 bases from V and 4 bases from J, the junction contained 8 bases not matched to a gene. CDR3 size: 14 residues. Libraries were prepared by immunoSEQ multiplex PCR; TCRdb keeps only in-frame clonotypes and omits some of them. The top ten hold around 4.5% of the sample, which has tens of thousands of clones, approximately 92% seen once. This TCR was sampled from a man aged 35-49 years with rheumatoid arthritis. Input material: PBMCs. The V and J genes are TRBV7-9 and TRBJ1-1; 7 nucleotides line up with TRBD1. The CDR3 here is CASSAPGGSTEAFF. CDR3 in DNA: TGTGCCAGCAGTGCCCCAGGGGGTAGCACTGAAGCTTTCTTT.